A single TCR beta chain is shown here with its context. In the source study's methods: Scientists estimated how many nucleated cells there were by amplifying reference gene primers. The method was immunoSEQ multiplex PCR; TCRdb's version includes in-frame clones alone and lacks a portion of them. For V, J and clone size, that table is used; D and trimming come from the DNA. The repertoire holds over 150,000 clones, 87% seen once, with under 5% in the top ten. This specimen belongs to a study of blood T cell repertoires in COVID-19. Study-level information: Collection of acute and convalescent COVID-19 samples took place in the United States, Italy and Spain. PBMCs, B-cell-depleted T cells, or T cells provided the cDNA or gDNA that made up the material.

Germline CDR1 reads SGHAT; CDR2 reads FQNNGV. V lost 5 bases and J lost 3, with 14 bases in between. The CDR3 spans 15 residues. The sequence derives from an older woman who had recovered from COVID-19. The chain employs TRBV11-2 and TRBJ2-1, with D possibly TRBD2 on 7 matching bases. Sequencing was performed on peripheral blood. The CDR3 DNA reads TGTGCCAGCAGCGCACAGGGAGGGATCTACAATGAGCAGTTCTTC. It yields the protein CASSAQGGIYNEQFF.